One and the same sample provided the 12 T cell receptor beta chains below, sequenced in a study of identical twins. TCRdb re-called the 5' RACE reads through MiXCR, storing one row per CDR3 protein. The sample contains 1.5 million to 2 million distinct CDR3 sequences, roughly a third of which appear only once. What was sequenced was cord blood. Receptors originate from a newborn girl in good health.

The rearrangement uses TRBV2 and TRBJ2-7; D is possibly TRBD2 (5 bases). V was cut by 4 bases and J by 0 bases, with 13 bases left in between. Germline assignment: CDR1 SNHLY and CDR2 FYNNEI. The CDR3 sequence is 15 residues long. CDR3 DNA sequence: TGTGCCAGCAGTGGTGAACGGAGGTCCTCCTACGAGCAGTACTTC. Its translation: CASSGERRSSYEQYF.

V gene TRBV28 combines with J gene TRBJ1-3; TRBD1 aligns across 8 bases. J was trimmed by 2 bases and V by 11 bases; bases with no gene match: 14. The length of the CDR3 is 16 residues. Germline V gene lookup returns CDR1 MDHEN and CDR2 SYDVKM. CDR3 coding DNA: TGTGCCGGCACGGGGACAGGAGCCTCGACTGGAAACACCATATATTTT. Translated, it gives CAGTGTGASTGNTIYF.

The rearrangement joins TRBV12-3 or TRBV12-4 to TRBJ2-6; possible D gene TRBD1, 5 bases. V was pared by 3 bases and J by 3 bases, with 12 bases between. This CDR3 is built from 16 residues. CDR3 nucleotides: TGTGCCAGCAGTTTGCCAGGGCTGAATGGGGCCAACGTCCTGACTTTC. It specifies CASSLPGLNGANVLTF.

The gene calls are TRBV24-1 and TRBJ1-2, with TRBD1 matching 9 bases. Germline CDR1 and CDR2: KGHDR and SFDVKD. This CDR3 contains 13 residues. J was trimmed by 7 bases and V by 3 bases; bases with no gene match: 2. CDR3 in DNA: TGTGCCACCAGTGATCCGGGACAGGGTGGCTACACCTTC. Protein: CATSDPGQGGYTF.

A few counts support this clonotype. The gene calls are TRBV20-1 and TRBJ1-5; D unclear. CDR1 DFQATT and CDR2 SNEGSKA come from the germline V gene (reference sequence). The V end lost 4 bases, the J end lost 4 bases, and 23 bases lay between the germline ends. The CDR3 runs 17 residues. This CDR3 reads CSAMDHGGFPKNQPQHF. DNA of the CDR3: TGCAGTGCTATGGACCACGGCGGGTTCCCCAAAAATCAGCCCCAGCATTTT.

The chain recombines TRBV28 with TRBJ2-5; D might be TRBD1 (5 bases). Germline V gene lookup returns CDR1 MDHEN and CDR2 SYDVKM. Trimming pared 2 bases from V and 0 bases from J, leaving 10 bases between. The CDR3 consists of 15 residues. CDR3 DNA: TGTGCCAGCAGTTTAGGGGCAGCGTACCAAGAGACCCAGTACTTC. Protein sequence: CASSLGAAYQETQYF.

There are a few counts of this clonotype. The chain recombines TRBV20-1 with TRBJ1-4; D gene unclear. Trimming shortened V by 3 bases and J by 0 bases, and 11 bases separated the two germline ends. The V gene's germline CDR1 is DFQATT and CDR2 SNEGSKA (reference sequence). This CDR3 is 15 amino acids long. The CDR3 nucleotides are TGCAGTGCTAGCCTCGGGCGGACAACTAATGAAAAACTGTTTTTT. Protein product: CSASLGRTTNEKLFF.

This clonotype was seen only a few times. The CDR3, as DNA: TGTGCCAGCAGTCCGACCGGGACAGGGAACTACGAGCAGTACTTC. Its protein is CASSPTGTGNYEQYF. The rearrangement joins TRBV2 to TRBJ2-7; 9 bases match TRBD1. There are 15 residues in the CDR3. Germline-derived CDR1 and CDR2 are SNHLY and FYNNEI. The ends lost 5 bases at V and 3 bases at J; junction bases unmatched: 8.

A note on this clonotype: Without the conserved terminal phenylalanine or tryptophan, this CDR3 likely stems from a read error. J is TRBJ2-3 and V is TRBV6-4, with a weak D call TRBD2 (6 bases). This CDR3 has 16 residues. Trimming shortened V by 0 bases and J by 2 bases, and 12 bases separated the two germline ends. In germline, CDR1 is MRHNA, CDR2 SNTAGT. The CDR3 reads CASSDSPGVSTDTQYL. Here the CDR3 DNA reads TGTGCCAGCAGTGACTCTCCGGGAGTCTCCACAGATACGCAGTATCTT.

The table lists this clonotype with many counts. The V and J genes are TRBV6-6 and TRBJ2-4; D gene uncertain. CDR3 length: 14 residues. The V end lost 3 bases, the J end lost 5 bases, and 11 bases lay between the germline ends. Germline CDR1 is MNHNY and CDR2 is SVGAGI (reference sequence). The CDR3 reads CASSYVPPENIQYF. The CDR3 DNA sequence: TGTGCCAGCAGTTATGTACCCCCGGAAAACATTCAGTACTTC.

The chain recombines TRBV6-1 with TRBJ1-2; no clear D. V lost 6 bases, J lost 5 bases, and 19 bases lay in between. Germline CDR1 reads MNHNS; CDR2 reads SASEGT. The CDR3 consists of 15 residues. The CDR3 coding sequence is TGTGCCAGCAGGGACCGGGCGACACGGGATTATGGCTACACCTTC. Its translation is CASRDRATRDYGYTF.

In this sample, this clonotype turned up many times. The CDR3 bases are TGCAGCGTTGAGGTTACTGCCTACAATGAGCAGTTCTTC. Its protein is CSVEVTAYNEQFF. The V gene is TRBV29-1, the J gene TRBJ2-1; no reliable D call. V lost 3 bases and J 2 bases, leaving 8 bases between the germline ends. CDR1 and CDR2 from the germline V gene are SQVTM and ANQGSEA. This CDR3 spans 13 amino acids.